Reported below is one T cell receptor beta chain. Its specificity is unknown. Looked up from germline, CDR1 is GTSNPN and CDR2 is SVGIG (reference sequence). This CDR3 contains 11 residues. The sample is drawn from a study of cytotoxic CD8 clonotypes in ibrutinib-treated CLL. Study background: The response samples were taken once patients had been treated for a median of around 11 months, range 6 to 36. Mean values per sample were roughly 250,000 productive templates and tens of thousands of productive rearrangements. Study-wide findings and caveats: Higher circulating CD8+ T-cell counts strongly accompanied higher baseline clonality, above age-matched healthy donors.

Profiling relied on immunoSEQ multiplex PCR, and the TCRdb table lists in-frame clones only, not all of them. The sample holds 300,000 to 350,000 clones, 80% seen once. V usage is TRBV30 and J usage is TRBJ2-1; D is possibly TRBD1 or TRBD2 (5 bases each). The sequence was collected from a human donor with chronic lymphocytic leukemia. This specimen was PBMCs, taken before ibrutinib treatment. The CDR3 sequence is CARDGYNEQFF. CDR3 bases: TGTGCACGGGACGGGTACAATGAGCAGTTCTTC.